This TCR beta chain was sequenced during a study of spatial heterogeneity in lung cancer. Time point described: sample taken at primary tumor resection. Tumor, nontumor lung or frozen PBMC supplied whole RNA, sequenced without sorting. This clonotype was counted at least ten times. The CDR3 totals 11 residues. The germline V and J ends were trimmed by 1 base and 4 bases, with 1 base remaining between them. One entry per CDR3 protein, called by TCRdb with MiXCR from the 5' RACE reads. The table includes about 42,000 distinct CDR3 sequences, approximately 6.9% detected once. The sequencing used PBMCs, collected at surgery. The chain recombines TRBV12-3 or TRBV12-4 with TRBJ1-2; D unclear. The receptor was isolated from a female donor with early-stage non-small cell lung cancer. This CDR3 is CASSLGYGYTF. The CDR3, as DNA: TGTGCCAGCAGTTTAGGCTATGGCTACACCTTC.